This T cell receptor (beta chain) appears in the sequencing data of a study of cytomegalovirus exposure and HLA in healthy donors. The CDR3 loop spans 13 amino acids. CDR1 SEHNR and CDR2 FQNEAQ come from the germline V gene (reference sequence). V dropped 7 bases and J dropped 6 bases, with 15 bases sitting between them. Researchers ran the PCR with 60 Vbeta and 13 Jbeta primers. The protocol was immunoSEQ multiplex PCR, while the TCRdb copy is restricted to in-frame clones and leaves out a portion. The sample holds around 37,000 clones, approximately 86% seen once. The chain recombines TRBV7-9 with TRBJ1-2; D is undetermined. The material sequenced was PBMCs. This sequence was found in a woman under 30 in good health and CMV-seropositive. CDR3 sequence reads: CASTRFLVDGYTF. The CDR3, as DNA: TGTGCCAGCACACGGTTCCTGGTGGATGGCTACACCTTC. The full variable domain, its missing parts supplied by reference TRBV7-9 and TRBJ1-2, is DTGVSQNPRHKITKRGQNVTFRCDPISEHNRLYWYRQTLGQGPEFLTYFQNEAQLEKSRLLSDRFSAERPKGSFSTLEIQRTEQGDSAMYLCASTRFLVDGYTFGSGTRLTVV.